This T cell receptor beta chain was retrieved from a study of T-cell memory formation after mild COVID-19. Looking at the study overall: TCR clusters showed largely donor specificity.

This clonotype was detected a few times. Antigen: not known. TCR alpha and TCR beta cDNA libraries carrying sample barcodes and UMIs came from 5'RACE with constant-segment primers. TCRdb reprocessed the 5' RACE reads via MiXCR and lists one record per CDR3 protein. There are 350,000 to 450,000 distinct CDR3 sequences in the sample; around 28% occur only once, and roughly 13% lies in the top ten. The V gene lost 1 base and the J gene lost 0 bases, with 2 bases spanning the gap. CDR3 size: 13 residues. The germline CDR1 and CDR2 sequences are LNHNV and YYDKDF (reference sequence). Regarding the study as a whole: Detection of some responders pre-infection suggested pre-existing cross-reactive memory T cells participated. Contracting CD4+ clones were located mainly in CM and EM, and CD8+ clones in EMRA.

The source material was PBMCs or a T cell subset sorted from them (not recorded which). The sequence derives from an adult woman who had mild COVID-19 (a few samples of this study predate the infection). Cell type and time point are not known. The chain links TRBV15 to TRBJ2-3; unclear D gene. Here the CDR3 reads CATSRVSTDTQYF. Here the CDR3 DNA reads TGTGCCACCAGCAGAGTTAGCACAGATACGCAGTATTTT.